This is a list of T cell receptor beta chains from one sample in a study of blood T cells in healthy people across ages. TCRdb fed the 5' RACE reads into MiXCR, producing one record per CDR3 protein. The data hold around 600,000 distinct CDR3 sequences, with around 50% observed a single time. Sequencing was done on a sample of blood. The source is a man aged 80 or over in good health. Each CDR3 is given with its conserved first and last residue.

CASSSRDTGSPLHF	TRBV5-1	TRBJ1-6
CASTDNDYGYTF	TRBV7-2	TRBJ1-2
CASSFEGDRRMYF	TRBV5-1	TRBJ2-5
CASSLAWTSTHLSRETQYF	TRBV7-2	TRBJ2-5
CASSEGEKLFF	TRBV18	TRBJ1-4
CASSSSLYTGSLLHF	TRBV7-8	TRBJ1-6
CASSEILDTDTQYF	TRBV9	TRBJ2-3
CASMRPGLSSGANVLTF	TRBV5-1	TRBJ2-6
CASSSLAGGPGANVLTF	TRBV12-3/TRBV12-4	TRBJ2-6
CASRSDLWGDKSYEQYF	TRBV6-1	TRBJ2-7
CASSQDEDTDYGYTF	TRBV4-1	TRBJ1-2
CAISANGHKGYTF	TRBV10-3	TRBJ1-2
CASSLRSSGSSVLTF	TRBV11-1	TRBJ2-6
CASSYRDGIADTQYF	TRBV12-3/TRBV12-4	TRBJ2-3
CASSKGVSPLHF	TRBV2	TRBJ1-6
CASSPRLAGKSGEQYF	TRBV28	TRBJ2-5
CSAWTDSYEQYF	TRBV29-1	TRBJ2-7
CSAKGQGRNEQFF	TRBV20-1	TRBJ2-1
CSASLDNYGYTF	TRBV20-1	TRBJ1-2
CASSSVAVGELFF	TRBV7-9	TRBJ2-2
CASSLVRQVSTDTQYF	TRBV7-2	TRBJ2-3
CASSQRTSSGGELFF	TRBV14	TRBJ2-2
CASRSPSGVFSEQYF	TRBV6-5	TRBJ2-7
CASSEAEASEQYF	TRBV2	.
CASSTDGEGPTDTQYF	TRBV7-4	TRBJ2-3
CASRVGKESPLHF	TRBV10-2	TRBJ1-6